These 21 T cell receptor beta chains were all obtained from the same sample, sequenced in a study of blood T cell repertoires in COVID-19. Profiling relied on immunoSEQ multiplex PCR, and the TCRdb table lists in-frame clones only, not all of them. The sample lists roughly 250,000 clones, 80% to 90% occurring once. The sequenced material came from PBMCs or T cells enriched from blood (not recorded which). Receptor source: a woman aged 25 to 39 who had recovered from COVID-19.

In DNA, the CDR3 is TGCGCCAGCAGTCGGGGGACAGATAGCACAGATACGCAGTATTTT. Protein: CASSRGTDSTDTQYF. The chain has TRBV5-1 and TRBJ2-3; maybe TRBD1 (7 bases). V dropped 5 bases and J dropped 0 bases, with 13 bases sitting between them. In germline, CDR1 is SGHRS, CDR2 YFSETQ. CDR3 length: 15 amino acids. Full variable domain (missing parts from reference TRBV5-1 and TRBJ2-3): KAGVTQTPRYLIKTRGQQVTLSCSPISGHRSVSWYQQTPGQGLQFLFEYFSETQRNKGNFPGRFSGRQFSNSRSEMNVSTLELGDSALYLCASSRGTDSTDTQYFGPGTRLTVL.

V usage is TRBV6-5 and J usage is TRBJ2-5; 11 bases line up with TRBD2. Germline V gene sequence: CDR1 MNHEY, CDR2 SVGAGI. V lost 2 bases to trimming and J lost 1 base; unmatched junction nucleotides: 0. This CDR3 has 15 amino acids. This CDR3 is CASSYGLAGQETQYF. CDR3 nucleotide sequence: TGTGCCAGCAGTTACGGACTAGCGGGCCAAGAGACCCAGTACTTC.

V and J are TRBV6-1 and TRBJ2-7; D might be TRBD2 (5 bases). The germline V and J ends were trimmed by 0 bases and 2 bases, with 14 bases remaining between them. This CDR3 has 16 amino acids. The germline V gene encodes CDR1 MNHNS and CDR2 SASEGT. This CDR3 is CASSEAGAALAYEQYF. CDR3 nucleotide sequence: TGTGCCAGCAGTGAAGCGGGAGCCGCTCTGGCCTACGAGCAGTACTTC.

The chain is built from TRBV24-1 and TRBJ1-2, with 9 bases that match TRBD1. CDR3 length equals 14 residues. Germline CDR1 KGHDR, CDR2 SFDVKD. V lost 2 bases, J lost 4 bases, and 1 base stayed unmatched. CDR3 sequence reads: CATSDSTGGYGYTF. The CDR3 nucleotides read TGTGCCACCAGTGATTCGACAGGGGGCTATGGCTACACCTTC.

The genes are TRBV28 and TRBJ1-1, with 11 nucleotides matching TRBD1. This CDR3 is 15 amino acids long. The trim removed 2 bases at V and 5 bases at J, leaving 4 bases unmatched. The germline V gene encodes CDR1 MDHEN and CDR2 SYDVKM. CDR3: CASSLPDRGRTEAFF. The CDR3 region has the DNA TGTGCCAGCAGTTTACCGGACAGGGGGCGGACTGAAGCTTTCTTT. Full variable domain (remainder filled in from reference TRBV28 and TRBJ1-1): DVKVTQSSRYLVKRTGEKVFLECVQDMDHENMFWYRQDPGLGLRLIYFSYDVKMKEKGDIPEGYSVSREKKERFSLILESASTNQTSMYLCASSLPDRGRTEAFFGQGTRLTVV.

The CDR3 sequence is CASSDQTGESTLYGYTF. CDR3 coding DNA: TGTGCCAGCAGTGATCAGACAGGGGAGTCAACTCTATATGGCTACACCTTC. The rearrangement joins TRBV6-1 to TRBJ1-2; TRBD1 matches at 8 bases. Looked up from germline, CDR1 is MNHNS and CDR2 is SASEGT. The CDR3 extends over 17 amino acids. Germline trimming cut 3 bases from V and 5 bases from J; bases unmatched to any gene: 14.

This clone was picked up one time. The J gene is TRBJ2-3, the V gene TRBV3-1 (or the pseudogene TRBV3-2), with no clear D. The V and J ends lost 2 bases and 3 bases respectively, with 6 bases between them. The length of the CDR3 is 13 residues. Germline loops: CDR1 LGHDT, CDR2 YNNKEL (reference sequence). The chain's CDR3 is CASSQPGTDTQYF. As DNA, the CDR3 is TGTGCCAGCAGCCAACCCGGTACAGATACGCAGTATTTT.

For the CDR3, the DNA is TGTGCCATCAGGACGACAGGGGTTACCTACGAGCAGTACTTC. The encoded protein is CAIRTTGVTYEQYF. The chain joins TRBV10-3 to TRBJ2-7; 8 bases line up with TRBD1. J was trimmed by 2 bases and V by 6 bases; bases with no gene match: 6. The germline CDR1 and CDR2 sequences are ENHRY and SYGVKD. The CDR3 runs to 14 residues.

The chain combines TRBV6-2 or TRBV6-3 with TRBJ2-3; 9 positions agree with TRBD1. CDR3 length: 18 amino acids. CDR1 is MNHEY and CDR2 is SVGEGT in the germline V gene. The J segment lost 2 bases and the V segment lost 6 bases, leaving 15 bases of the junction unmatched. Here the CDR3 DNA reads TGTGCCAGCAGCCAGGGTAGGGGACAGGGCGTTTACACAGATACGCAGTATTTT. Protein sequence: CASSQGRGQGVYTDTQYF.

The rearrangement joins TRBV24-1 to TRBJ2-3; 9 bases map to TRBD2. CDR1 and CDR2 (germline): KGHDR, SFDVKD. This CDR3 has 18 amino acids. Trimming at V came to 2 bases and at J to 3 bases, leaving 11 bases not matched to a gene. Written as DNA, the CDR3 is TGTGCCACCAGTGATTCGCACCTAGGGGCGGGGGGGACAGATACGCAGTATTTT. It codes for CATSDSHLGAGGTDTQYF.

This chain links TRBV12-3 or TRBV12-4 with TRBJ2-2; D ambiguous. Trimming pared 6 bases from V and 4 bases from J, leaving 3 bases between. This CDR3 is built from 11 residues. CDR3 in amino acids: CASRLTGELFF. CDR3 coding DNA: TGTGCCAGCAGACTCACCGGGGAGCTGTTTTTT.

This clone occurred a few times. The V call is TRBV10-3, the J call TRBJ2-1; TRBD2 matches at 11 bases. This CDR3 is built from 15 residues. Per the germline V gene, CDR1 is ENHRY and CDR2 is SYGVKD. V lost 8 bases to trimming and J lost 2 bases; unmatched junction nucleotides: 5. CDR3 bases: TGTGCCATCTCAGAGACTAGCGGGACCTACAATGAGCAGTTCTTC. Amino acid sequence: CAISETSGTYNEQFF.

The rearrangement uses TRBV2 and TRBJ2-1; D is possibly TRBD2 (6 bases). Germline V gene data show CDR1 as SNHLY and CDR2 as FYNNEI. V was cut by 0 bases and J by 2 bases, with 14 bases left in between. The CDR3 sequence is 17 residues long. Here the CDR3 DNA reads TGTGCCAGCAGTGAAGCGCTTCTCGGGAGTACCTACAATGAGCAGTTCTTC. Protein: CASSEALLGSTYNEQFF.

This clone was observed a single time. The chain links TRBV28 to TRBJ2-7, with 7 nucleotides matching TRBD1. V was pared by 11 bases and J by 5 bases, with 3 bases of the junction left unmatched. Looked up from germline, CDR1 is MDHEN and CDR2 is SYDVKM. The CDR3 covers 10 residues. The CDR3 reads CASGGNEQYF. In DNA form, the CDR3 reads TGTGCCTCAGGGGGTAACGAGCAGTACTTC.

The chain combines TRBV15 with TRBJ2-6; the D is unclear. Germline loops: CDR1 LNHNV, CDR2 YYDKDF (reference sequence). This CDR3 is 15 amino acids long. The V end was cut by 1 base, the J end by 4 bases, with 8 bases between. This CDR3 is CATSRVTDGANVLTF. In DNA form, the CDR3 reads TGTGCCACCAGCAGAGTCACAGACGGGGCCAACGTCCTGACTTTC.

This chain connects TRBV9 to TRBJ2-5, with D maybe TRBD2 (6 bases). Germline lookup yields CDR1 SGDLS and CDR2 YYNGEE. V shed 3 bases and J shed 4 bases, with 13 bases lying between them. The CDR3 totals 14 residues. The chain's CDR3 is CASSGGGWLETQYF. The CDR3 nucleotides read TGTGCCAGCAGCGGAGGAGGGTGGCTAGAGACCCAGTACTTC.

J is TRBJ1-4 and V is TRBV6-5; 10 bases are shared with TRBD1. CDR1 is MNHEY, CDR2 SVGAGI, per germline. The ends lost 6 bases at V and 5 bases at J; junction bases unmatched: 6. This CDR3 is built from 15 residues. The CDR3 is CASRPGQGGNEKLFF. CDR3 nucleotides: TGTGCCAGCAGACCCGGACAGGGGGGGAATGAAAAACTGTTTTTT.

CDR3 sequence: CASSPSGGWANEKLFF. The CDR3 DNA is TGTGCCAGCAGCCCTTCAGGGGGTTGGGCTAATGAAAAACTGTTTTTT. V usage is TRBV28 and J usage is TRBJ1-4; 7 bases are shared with TRBD1. Trimming removed 6 bases from V and 3 bases from J; junction bases left unmatched: 10. Germline assignment: CDR1 MDHEN and CDR2 SYDVKM. The CDR3 loop spans 16 amino acids.

The chain links TRBV15 to TRBJ1-6; D uncertain. The CDR3 is made up of 14 amino acids. Trimming shortened V by 1 base and J by 4 bases, and 5 bases separated the two germline ends. CDR1 is LNHNV and CDR2 is YYDKDF in the germline V gene (reference sequence). The CDR3 here is CATSRVVYNSPLHF. The CDR3 DNA reads TGTGCCACCAGCAGAGTAGTTTATAATTCACCCCTCCACTTT.

The chain recombines TRBV2 with TRBJ2-1, with 10 bases aligning to TRBD2. V lost 4 bases to trimming and J lost 6 bases; unmatched junction nucleotides: 3. This CDR3 region has 14 residues. Germline lookup yields CDR1 SNHLY and CDR2 FYNNEI. The CDR3: CASSVSGGANEQFF. The CDR3 nucleotides are TGTGCCAGCAGTGTGAGCGGGGGGGCCAATGAGCAGTTCTTC.

The rearrangement joins TRBV28 to TRBJ1-5, with 10 bases that match TRBD1. Germline CDR1 and CDR2: MDHEN and SYDVKM. V lost 5 bases to trimming and J lost 6 bases; unmatched junction nucleotides: 4. The CDR3 extends over 14 amino acids. The CDR3 region has the DNA TGTGCCAGCAGTGCCGGGACAGGGGTTCAGCCCCAGCATTTT. This gives the protein CASSAGTGVQPQHF.